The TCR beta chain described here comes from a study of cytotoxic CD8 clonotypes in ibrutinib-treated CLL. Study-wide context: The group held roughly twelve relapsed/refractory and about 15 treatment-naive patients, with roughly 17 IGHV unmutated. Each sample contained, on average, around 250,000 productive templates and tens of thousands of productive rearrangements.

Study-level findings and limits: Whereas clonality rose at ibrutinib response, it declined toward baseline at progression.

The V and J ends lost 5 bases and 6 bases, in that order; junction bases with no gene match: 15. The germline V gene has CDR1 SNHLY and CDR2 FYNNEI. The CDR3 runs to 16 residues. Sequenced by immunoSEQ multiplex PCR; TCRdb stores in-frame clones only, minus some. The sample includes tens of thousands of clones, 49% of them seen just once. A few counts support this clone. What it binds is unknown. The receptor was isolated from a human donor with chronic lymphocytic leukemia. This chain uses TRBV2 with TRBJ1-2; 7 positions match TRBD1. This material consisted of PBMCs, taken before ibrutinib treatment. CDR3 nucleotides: TGTGCCAGCAGTCCCATCCGGGACAGTGGAGGGCATGGCTACACCTTC. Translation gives CASSPIRDSGGHGYTF.